This T cell receptor beta chain comes out of a study of blood T cell repertoires in COVID-19. Study as a whole: Specimens from acute and convalescent COVID-19 originated in the United States, Italy and Spain. In each case, the material was cDNA or gDNA derived from T cells, B-cell-depleted T cells, or PBMCs.

Original processing methods: Researchers report that nucleated cell counts were estimated from reference gene primer amplification. Sequencing used immunoSEQ multiplex PCR; TCRdb keeps in-frame clones, though not all of them. The D gene and trimming were derived from the DNA, and the V and J assignments and clone size from that table. The data contain some 180,000 clones, 90% of them singletons. Trimming at V came to 2 bases and at J to 7 bases, leaving 5 bases not matched to a gene. Germline assignment: CDR1 SGHRS and CDR2 YFSETQ. The CDR3 length is 14 residues. The sample holds a few counts of this clone.

This sequence joins TRBV5-1 and TRBJ1-4, with 7 nucleotides matching TRBD1. This clonotype was sampled from a middle-aged man with acute or convalescent COVID-19. The sample taken for sequencing was peripheral blood. CDR3 region: CASSFQGGGEKLFF. The CDR3 bases are TGCGCCAGCAGCTTCCAGGGGGGTGGTGAAAAACTGTTTTTT.